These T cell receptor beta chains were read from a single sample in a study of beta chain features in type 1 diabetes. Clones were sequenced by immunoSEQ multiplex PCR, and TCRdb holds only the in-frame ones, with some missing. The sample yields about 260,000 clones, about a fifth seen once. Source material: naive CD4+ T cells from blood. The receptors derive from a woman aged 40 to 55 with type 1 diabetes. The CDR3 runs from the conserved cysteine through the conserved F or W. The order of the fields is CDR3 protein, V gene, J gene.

CSVVWGPGQPQHF,TRBV29-1,TRBJ1-5
CASSLGWELSYEQYF,TRBV7-8,TRBJ2-7
CAILSGRSTGELFF,TRBV28,TRBJ2-2
CATSRINQPQHF,TRBV15,TRBJ1-5
CASSQERRGNYEQYF,TRBV4-1,TRBJ2-7
CASSPGTGRTDTQYF,TRBV5-4,TRBJ2-3
CASSPDMNTEAFF,TRBV18,TRBJ1-1
CASSSDGYGNQPQHF,TRBV6-6,TRBJ1-5
CAWSVTGPKNIQYF,TRBV30,TRBJ2-4
CSASPVREETQYF,TRBV29-1,TRBJ2-5
CATSRTGGGYTF,TRBV15,TRBJ1-2
CASSPPGAPDNEQFF,TRBV7-2,TRBJ2-1
CASSEAGVPLRYF,TRBV25-1,TRBJ2-4
CSVVGTELNQPQHF,TRBV29-1,TRBJ1-5
CASSQDRDYTEAFF,TRBV4-3,TRBJ1-1
CASGPLAGVDNEQFF,TRBV5-1,TRBJ2-1
CASSLGSGPSYEQYF,TRBV7-3,TRBJ2-7
CASSLRSSNTEAFF,TRBV7-3,TRBJ1-1
CSVRESAADTQYF,TRBV29-1,TRBJ2-3
CASSVGGGLGYSEQFF,TRBV9,TRBJ2-1
CASSSGSYNEQFF,TRBV7-2,TRBJ2-1
CASSPEAPNTGELFF,TRBV11-2,TRBJ2-2
CASSVGVSWTADTQYF,TRBV9,TRBJ2-3
CASSWSNEQFF,TRBV28,TRBJ2-1
CASSTGGSQPQHF,TRBV19,TRBJ1-5
CASRPPGVGGNEQFF,TRBV7-2,TRBJ2-1
CASSLGQGETQYF,TRBV5-1,TRBJ2-5
CASSLKLKQGDTQYF,TRBV7-2,TRBJ2-3
CASSLSGIGNQPQHF,TRBV6-5,TRBJ1-5
CASSQGAPSTDTQYF,TRBV5-1,TRBJ2-3
CASSQRGGKQFF,TRBV2,TRBJ2-1
CASSSSPSGYNEQFF,TRBV5-1,TRBJ2-1
CSVGLGGRTETQYF,TRBV29-1,TRBJ2-5
CSVDPSTDTQYF,TRBV29-1,TRBJ2-3
CASSASRGTEAFF,TRBV9,TRBJ1-1
CASSPLGQGRIGATEAFF,TRBV18,TRBJ1-1
CASSEEREKAGELFF,TRBV9,TRBJ2-2
CASGALGGNTEAFF,TRBV6-5,TRBJ1-1
CASSSDRASTGANVLTF,TRBV7-2,TRBJ2-6
CATRQGRETGELFF,TRBV15,TRBJ2-2
CASSGQTREQYF,TRBV28,TRBJ2-7
CASSTGLKETQYF,TRBV7-2,TRBJ2-5
CASSAGTGQFYGYTF,TRBV6-5,TRBJ1-2
CASSLARPVFEQYF,TRBV13,TRBJ2-7
CASSLAGGETQYF,TRBV7-9,TRBJ2-5
CASSRSIAADTQYF,TRBV9,TRBJ2-3
CASSFSSGTAGELFF,TRBV5-1,TRBJ2-2
CASSFSWGYTF,TRBV28,TRBJ1-2
CASSGGGGYGYTF,TRBV5-4,TRBJ1-2
CSVEPVPYNEQFF,TRBV29-1,TRBJ2-1
CASRGGTGNTIYF,TRBV6-5,TRBJ1-3
CASSWDRGSEEFF,TRBV4-3,TRBJ2-1
CASSEHLELNEQFF,TRBV9,TRBJ2-1
CASSSTSGGGEQFF,TRBV5-4,TRBJ2-1
CASNRRSGGLTYNEQFF,TRBV5-1,TRBJ2-1
CASNLAGDSSYEQYF,TRBV7-9,TRBJ2-7
CASSPSQGFANEQYF,TRBV18,TRBJ2-7
CASSQDLRGTYNEQFF,TRBV4-1,TRBJ2-1
CATSRGSTSSYEQYF,TRBV15,TRBJ2-7